Sequencing of this T cell receptor (beta chain) was carried out in a study of blood T cell repertoires in COVID-19. Overall study: Sites across the United States, Italy and Spain contributed samples from acute and convalescent COVID-19. T cells, B-cell-depleted T cells, or PBMCs provided the cDNA or gDNA that served as material.

The CDR3 loop spans 16 amino acids. The J segment lost 4 bases and the V segment lost 1 base, leaving 4 bases of the junction unmatched. Germline CDR1 and CDR2: LNHDA and SQIVND (reference sequence). TCRdb keeps only in-frame clones here, not all; method: immunoSEQ multiplex PCR. Of roughly 120,000 clones in the sample, 82% are singletons; the top ten hold roughly an eighth. The V and J genes are TRBV19 and TRBJ2-1, with 10 bases aligning to TRBD2. Sample: peripheral blood. The TCR comes from a human donor in a cohort sampled during active COVID-19. The CDR3 DNA follows: TGTGCCAGTAGTATAGGCCCTAGCGGGGGTTACAATGAGCAGTTCTTC. As protein: CASSIGPSGGYNEQFF.